The clone carrying this T cell receptor (beta chain) was observed a single time. Its antigen remains unidentified. TCRdb's table, derived via immunoSEQ multiplex PCR, lists solely in-frame clones and lacks some. Of roughly 100,000 clones listed, roughly 90% are singletons. This sample is part of a study of siplizumab effects on memory and regulatory T cells. Study outcomes and limitations: The alloresponse seemed to draw substantially on naive T cells, which appeared more diverse than memory cells.

The CDR3 length is 15 residues. J lost 2 bases, V lost 10 bases, and 8 bases had no gene match. Germline CDR1 reads LNHDA; CDR2 reads SQIVND (reference sequence). The chain is built from TRBV19 and TRBJ2-1; 10 bases map to TRBD2. The TCR sequence derives from a human donor in good health. The sample comprised CD4+ T cells sorted from blood. CDR3 DNA: TGTGCCACGGCTAAACTAGCGGGACCCTACAATGAGCAGTTCTTC. Protein sequence: CATAKLAGPYNEQFF.